The rows below give T cell receptor beta chains drawn from one sample of a study of siplizumab effects on memory and regulatory T cells. The method was immunoSEQ multiplex PCR; TCRdb's version includes in-frame clones alone and lacks a portion of them. Of about 110,000 clones listed, 80% to 95% are singletons. The sequenced sample was CD4+ T cells sorted from blood. These receptor sequences come from a human donor in good health. CDR3s include the opening cysteine and the closing phenylalanine or tryptophan. The size field is filled for only some rows; it gives once, few, many or a size class.

clone size	J gene	V gene	CDR3 protein
.	TRBJ2-2	TRBV11-2	CASSPLRATGELFF
.	TRBJ2-5	TRBV5-1	CASSQGGRETQYF
.	TRBJ1-2	TRBV19	CASHTPGQGNYGYTF
.	TRBJ1-2	TRBV19	CASSIDAGRRDYGYTF
.	TRBJ1-5	TRBV2	CASEKDRDQPQHF
.	TRBJ2-1	TRBV4-1	CASSHRGQRGVLNNEQFF
.	TRBJ2-1	TRBV9	CASSVLGSGLDEQFF
.	TRBJ2-5	TRBV19	CASSIVSGRETQYF
.	TRBJ1-2	TRBV7-2	CASSSRRHYGYTF
.	TRBJ2-1	TRBV27	CASSGAGAEAFYNEQFF
.	TRBJ2-6	TRBV6-1	CASTPSAGANVLTF
.	TRBJ2-2	TRBV7-7	CASSLGTAFTGELFF
.	TRBJ2-7	TRBV19	CASSTRTGGSNEQYF
.	TRBJ1-5	TRBV4-1	CASSQAAGGYSNQPQHF
.	TRBJ2-3	TRBV5-4	CASSLLAGGDTQYF
.	TRBJ1-5	TRBV18	CATASSVNQPQHF
.	TRBJ1-1	TRBV19	CASSIGYSRTVNTEAFF
.	TRBJ1-5	TRBV11-1	CASSTQRDQPQHF
.	TRBJ1-1	TRBV7-9	CASSLEAQGAFF
.	TRBJ1-5	TRBV29-1	CSVSRGENQPQHF
.	TRBJ1-2	TRBV10-3	CAISEPTTGGEGGYTF
.	TRBJ2-6	TRBV7-8	CASSLGTAGSGANVLTF
.	TRBJ1-5	TRBV6-5	CASSEVQPQHF
.	TRBJ1-2	TRBV2	CASSYREANYGYTF
.	TRBJ2-7	TRBV6-5	CASSQGGEQYF
.	TRBJ2-3	TRBV6-1	CASSHGASETDTQYF
.	TRBJ2-2	TRBV9	CASSVGGYTGELFF
.	TRBJ1-6	TRBV4-1	CASSLGTDGDSPLHF
.	TRBJ2-2	TRBV19	CASTKVENTGELFF
.	TRBJ1-2	TRBV7-9	CASSLGQGKNYGYTF
once	TRBJ2-3	TRBV6-5	CASGRGFSTDTQYF
.	TRBJ2-4	TRBV7-8	CASSFGRAKNIQYF
once	TRBJ2-1	TRBV15	CATSRVRQGYNEQFF
.	TRBJ2-1	TRBV11-2	CASSLDFIGAGGYNEQFF
few	TRBJ1-1	TRBV2	CASNSRGRIAEAFF
.	TRBJ1-4	TRBV19	CASSRQGGEKLFF
.	TRBJ1-4	TRBV7-9	CASRSRGSTNEKLFF
.	TRBJ2-1	TRBV28	CASSSPGLAVYNEQFF
.	TRBJ2-5	TRBV11-3	CASSLGTAGTQYF
once	TRBJ1-2	TRBV7-3	CASSLKGGDYGYTF